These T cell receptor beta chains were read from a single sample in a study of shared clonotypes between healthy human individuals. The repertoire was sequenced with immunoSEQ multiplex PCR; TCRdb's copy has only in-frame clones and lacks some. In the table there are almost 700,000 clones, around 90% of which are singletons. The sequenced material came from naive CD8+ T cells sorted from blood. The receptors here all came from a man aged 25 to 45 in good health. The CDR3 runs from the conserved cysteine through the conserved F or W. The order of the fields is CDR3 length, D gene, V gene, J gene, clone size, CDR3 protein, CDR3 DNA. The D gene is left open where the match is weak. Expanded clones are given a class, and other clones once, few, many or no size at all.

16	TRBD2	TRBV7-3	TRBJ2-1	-	CASSTLAGDSYNEQFF	TGTGCCAGCAGCACCCTAGCGGGAGACTCCTACAATGAGCAGTTCTTC
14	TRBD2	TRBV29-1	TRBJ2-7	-	CSVEVTSGSYEQYF	TGCAGCGTTGAGGTGACTAGCGGGAGTTACGAGCAGTACTTC
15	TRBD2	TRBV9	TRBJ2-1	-	CASSVASGGPVEQFF	TGTGCCAGCAGCGTAGCGTCGGGAGGCCCGGTTGAGCAGTTCTTC
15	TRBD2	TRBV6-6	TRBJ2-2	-	CASSYGREHTGELFF	TGTGCCAGCAGTTACGGGCGGGAGCACACCGGGGAGCTGTTTTTT
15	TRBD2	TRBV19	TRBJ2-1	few	CASSTSGSSYNEQFF	TGTGCCAGTAGTACTAGCGGGAGCTCCTACAATGAGCAGTTCTTC
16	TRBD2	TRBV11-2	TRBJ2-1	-	CASSPLSGGGRYEQFF	TGTGCCAGCAGCCCCCTGTCCGGGGGGGGAAGGTATGAGCAGTTCTTC
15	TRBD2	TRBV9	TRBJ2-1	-	CASSAGTSAGHEQFF	TGTGCCAGCAGCGCAGGGACTAGCGCAGGGCATGAGCAGTTCTTC
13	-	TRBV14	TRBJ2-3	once	CASSLTSIAEQYF	TGTGCCAGCAGCCTAACGTCTATCGCGGAGCAGTATTTT
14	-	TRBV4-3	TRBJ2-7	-	CASSHGQNPYEQYF	TGCGCCAGCAGCCACGGACAGAACCCTTACGAGCAGTACTTC
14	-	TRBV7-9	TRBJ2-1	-	CASSTGPNYNEQFF	TGTGCCAGCAGCACAGGACCGAACTACAATGAGCAGTTCTTC
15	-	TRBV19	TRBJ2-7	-	CASSIDRTRDGEQYF	TGTGCCAGTAGTATAGACCGTACCCGGGACGGCGAGCAGTACTTC
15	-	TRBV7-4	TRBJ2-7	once	CASSTPSGGNYEQYF	TGTGCCAGCAGCACCCCGAGTGGGGGCAACTACGAGCAGTACTTC
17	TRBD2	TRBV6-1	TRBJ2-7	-	CASSESAGVEFSYEQYF	TGTGCCAGCAGTGAATCGGCGGGAGTTGAGTTTTCTTACGAGCAGTACTTC
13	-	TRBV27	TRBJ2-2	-	CASSFAGTGELFF	TGTGCCAGCAGTTTCGCGGGGACCGGGGAGCTGTTTTTT
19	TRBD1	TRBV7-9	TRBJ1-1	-	CASSLPGQGAPEGNTEAFF	TGTGCCAGCAGCTTGCCGGGACAGGGGGCCCCCGAGGGGAACACTGAAGCTTTCTTT
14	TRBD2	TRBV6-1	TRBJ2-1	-	CASSLAVIYNEQFF	TGTGCCAGCAGTCTAGCGGTCATATACAATGAGCAGTTCTTC
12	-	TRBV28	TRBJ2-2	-	CASSSRMGELFF	TGTGCCAGCAGTTCACGGATGGGGGAGCTGTTTTTT
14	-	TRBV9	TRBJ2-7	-	CASSVEDWNYEQYF	TGTGCCAGCAGCGTAGAAGACTGGAACTACGAGCAGTACTTC
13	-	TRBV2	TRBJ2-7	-	CASSVGRGYEQYF	TGTGCCAGCAGTGTAGGAAGGGGGTACGAGCAGTACTTC
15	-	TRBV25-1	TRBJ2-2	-	CASRSGQPNTGELFF	TGTGCCAGCAGGAGCGGACAGCCGAACACCGGGGAGCTGTTTTTT
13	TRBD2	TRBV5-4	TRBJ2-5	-	CASRAGGQETQYF	TGTGCCAGCAGAGCGGGAGGTCAAGAGACCCAGTACTTC
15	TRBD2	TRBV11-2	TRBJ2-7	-	CASSFASGSNYEQYF	TGTGCCAGCAGCTTTGCTAGCGGATCAAACTACGAGCAGTACTTC
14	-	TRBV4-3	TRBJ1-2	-	CASSQGGVGYGYTF	TGCGCCAGCAGCCAAGGTGGGGTAGGCTATGGCTACACCTTC
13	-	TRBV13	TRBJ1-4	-	CASSLGNSGKLFF	TGTGCCAGCAGCTTAGGTAATTCTGGAAAACTGTTTTTT
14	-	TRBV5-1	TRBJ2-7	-	CASGQEPSSYEQYF	TGCGCCAGCGGGCAGGAACCGTCCTCCTACGAGCAGTACTTC
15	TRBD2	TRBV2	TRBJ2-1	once	CASSEGLAGENEQFF	TGTGCCAGCAGTGAAGGACTAGCGGGAGAGAATGAGCAGTTCTTC
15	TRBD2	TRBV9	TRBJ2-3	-	CASSEKLAVTDTQYF	TGTGCCAGCAGCGAGAAACTAGCGGTCACAGATACGCAGTATTTT
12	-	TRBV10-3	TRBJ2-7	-	CAIRQGGGEQYF	TGTGCCATCAGACAGGGTGGTGGCGAGCAGTACTTC
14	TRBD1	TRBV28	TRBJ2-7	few	CASSNRDRYYEQYF	TGTGCCAGCAGTAACCGGGACAGATACTACGAGCAGTACTTC
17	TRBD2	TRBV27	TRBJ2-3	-	CASSLFASGRVTDTQYF	TGTGCCAGCAGTTTATTTGCTAGCGGGAGGGTCACAGATACGCAGTATTTT
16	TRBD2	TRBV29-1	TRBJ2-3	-	CSVEFTNSGMADTQYF	TGCAGCGTTGAGTTCACAAATAGCGGGATGGCAGATACGCAGTATTTT
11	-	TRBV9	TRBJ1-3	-	CASREGNTIYF	TGTGCCAGCAGGGAGGGAAACACCATATATTTT
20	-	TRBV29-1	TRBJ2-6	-	CSVEILDAQGGYSGANVLTF	TGCAGCGTTGAAATATTGGACGCCCAAGGAGGGTACTCTGGGGCCAACGTCCTGACTTTC
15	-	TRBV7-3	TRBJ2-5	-	CASSLGTNPWETQYF	TGTGCCAGCAGCTTAGGGACAAACCCGTGGGAGACCCAGTACTTC
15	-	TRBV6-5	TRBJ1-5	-	CASRRVARGNQPQHF	TGTGCCAGCAGAAGGGTCGCTAGGGGCAATCAGCCCCAGCATTTT
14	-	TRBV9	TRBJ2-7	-	CASSVEGGSYEQYF	TGTGCCAGCAGCGTAGAAGGGGGGTCCTACGAGCAGTACTTC
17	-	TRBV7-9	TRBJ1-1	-	CASSNWRGGQANTEAFF	TGTGCCAGCAGCAACTGGCGTGGGGGGCAGGCGAACACTGAAGCTTTCTTT
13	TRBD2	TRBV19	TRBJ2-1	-	CASSIVAGVEQFF	TGTGCCAGTAGTATAGTAGCGGGAGTTGAGCAGTTCTTC
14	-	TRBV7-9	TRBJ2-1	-	CASSAGAAVNEQFF	TGTGCCAGCAGCGCAGGGGCAGCGGTAAATGAGCAGTTCTTC
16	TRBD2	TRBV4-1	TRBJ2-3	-	CASSQARLAGDDTQYF	TGCGCCAGCAGCCAGGCCAGACTAGCGGGAGACGATACGCAGTATTTT
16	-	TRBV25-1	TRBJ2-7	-	CASSPRVGEVSYEQYF	TGTGCCAGCAGTCCAAGGGTGGGAGAAGTATCCTACGAGCAGTACTTC
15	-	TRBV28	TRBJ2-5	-	CASTSGRGGIETQYF	TGTGCCAGCACCTCGGGACGGGGTGGTATAGAGACCCAGTACTTC
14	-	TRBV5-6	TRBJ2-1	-	CASSFILGPKEQFF	TGTGCCAGCAGCTTTATTCTCGGTCCGAAGGAGCAGTTCTTC
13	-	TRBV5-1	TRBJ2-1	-	CASSLAEDNEQFF	TGCGCCAGCAGCTTGGCGGAAGACAATGAGCAGTTCTTC